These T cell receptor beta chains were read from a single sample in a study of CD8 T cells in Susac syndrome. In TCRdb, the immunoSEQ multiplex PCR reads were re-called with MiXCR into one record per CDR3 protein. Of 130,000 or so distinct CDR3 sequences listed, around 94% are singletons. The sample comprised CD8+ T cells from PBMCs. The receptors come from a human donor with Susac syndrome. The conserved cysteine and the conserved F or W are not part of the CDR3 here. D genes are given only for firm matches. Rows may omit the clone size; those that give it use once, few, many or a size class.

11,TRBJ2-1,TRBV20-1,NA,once,SAQSPNRDEQF
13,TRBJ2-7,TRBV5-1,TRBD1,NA,ASSLTGDSSYEQY
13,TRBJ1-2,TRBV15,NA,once,ATSRDLGEAYGYT
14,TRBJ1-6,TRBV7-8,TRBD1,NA,ASSWGTGSSNSPLH
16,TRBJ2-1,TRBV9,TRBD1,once,ASSTPRGQGPKLNEQF
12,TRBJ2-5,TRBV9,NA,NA,ASNPSPGWETQY
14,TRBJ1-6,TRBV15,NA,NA,ATSRALMEAGSPLH
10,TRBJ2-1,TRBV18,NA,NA,ASSPFAGEQF
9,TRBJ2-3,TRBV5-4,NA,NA,ASSISDTQY
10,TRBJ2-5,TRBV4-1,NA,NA,ASSQGSGTQY
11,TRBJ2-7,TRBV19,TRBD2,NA,ASSLGGYYEQY
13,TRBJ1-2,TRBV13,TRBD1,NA,ASSQGQGANYGYT
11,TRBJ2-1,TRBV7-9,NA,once,ASSPNGRDEQF
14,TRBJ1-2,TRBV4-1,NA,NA,ASSQDPRGTNYGYT
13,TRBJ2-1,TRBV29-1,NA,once,SVGLSDSSYNEQF
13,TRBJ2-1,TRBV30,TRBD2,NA,AWNIAGGPGNEQF
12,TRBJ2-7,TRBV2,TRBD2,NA,ASSEIAGHPEQY
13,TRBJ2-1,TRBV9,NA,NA,ASSPRRGQHNEQF
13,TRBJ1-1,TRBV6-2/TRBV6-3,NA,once,ASSLLPSLNTEAF
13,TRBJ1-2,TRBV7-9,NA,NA,ASSLPAGPTYGYT
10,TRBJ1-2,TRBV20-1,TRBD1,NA,SAWAGGSGYT
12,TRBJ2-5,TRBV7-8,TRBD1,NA,ASSPWDSQETQY
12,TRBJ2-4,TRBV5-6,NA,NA,ASSLEEGKNIQY
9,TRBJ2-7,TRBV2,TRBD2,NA,ASTPGGEQY